This TCR beta chain was identified in a study of beta chain features in type 1 diabetes. Expressed TCRB transcripts got sequenced, as all isolated RNA was reverse transcribed. Assay used: immunoSEQ multiplex PCR; TCRdb lists only in-frame clones, some missing. Here the sample spans roughly 150,000 clones, just over 9% being singletons. The CDR3 sequence is 11 residues long. V was trimmed by 8 bases and J by 4 bases, leaving 9 bases between them. Looked up from germline, CDR1 is MNHNY and CDR2 is SVGAGI (reference sequence). Sequenced: central memory CD4+ T cells from blood. The rearrangement joins TRBV6-6 to TRBJ2-7, with a possible D match to TRBD2 (6 bases). The receptor comes from a young woman in good health. CDR3 residues: CASSGGYEQYF. CDR3 nucleotide sequence: TGTGCCAGCTCCGGAGGGTACGAGCAGTACTTC.